This TCR beta chain was sequenced during a study of cytomegalovirus exposure and HLA in healthy donors (dated 2017 in TCRdb). Regarding the study in general: According to a later analysis, the 120 or so validation repertoires were produced on the same platform as the 666 repertoires of the first cohort. The study was designed to test whether signatures of past pathogen exposure could be identified by cataloging public T cell receptors. Along with the approximately 650-subject first cohort, a separate validation cohort of around 110 different subjects was used. To predict cytomegalovirus infection status, the study combined high-throughput TCR immunosequencing, statistical association of individual TCRs with disease status, and machine learning.

The paper as a whole reports these results and caveats: The study listed 150 to 200 TCR beta chains as associated with cytomegalovirus. Most TCR sequences were observed very rarely across donors, whereas some public TCRs were present in many individuals. All 120 repertoires were used to score co-occurrence in the validation cohort in a later analysis, because that analysis had no HLA typing for the cohort. Three of the identified cytomegalovirus-associated TCR beta chains were confirmed in vitro to be specific for cytomegalovirus antigens. The authors suggested that the approach could potentially be extended to other disease states and immunological phenotypes. The classifier was reported to diagnose cytomegalovirus status with high specificity and sensitivity in both the original cohort and the validation cohort. In a later analysis, TCRs clustered in the first cohort were found to also tend to co-occur in the roughly 120 validation repertoires, with around 94% of cluster scores above 0.

Libraries came from the immunoSEQ multiplex PCR assay. Under the source paper's analysis protocol: A statistical classification framework was built to diagnose cytomegalovirus status from the catalog of TCR beta chain sequences. Entries here come from immuneACCESS through TCRdb and include only in-frame sequences with V and J called. Some clones fail to appear in such tables; in the studies checked, an unresolved V gene covers under half of the shortfall, and the cause of the remainder is unknown. V and J calls plus clone size are reproduced from that table; the DNA served to infer D and trimming. For this sample there are some 230,000 clones; just over 90% appear just once. The top ten constitute 0.85% to 1.2% of the sample. From its cysteine to its phenylalanine, the CDR3 spans 15 amino acids. Just CDR3 DNA is preserved here, 45 bases in frame from base 1. V is clipped by 4 bases and J by 9 bases, and the sequence between their germline boundaries is 16 bases long. The germline V gene encodes CDR1 PRHDT and CDR2 FYEKMQ (reference sequence).

Separate from the roughly 650-subject first cohort, the validation cohort of 120 subjects was the group to which the donors belonged. Note on this clone: This clone's antigen is unknown. Base quality data are lacking; no much larger clone is found one base away.

Material: PBMCs. The sequence derives from a young woman in good health and CMV-seronegative. The rearrangement joined TRBV13 to TRBJ1-6; the D gene cannot be resolved reliably. This receptor carries the CDR3 CASSSGDSSGSPLHF. DNA sequence: TGTGCCAGCAGCTCAGGCGATTCGTCGGGTTCACCCCTCCACTTT.